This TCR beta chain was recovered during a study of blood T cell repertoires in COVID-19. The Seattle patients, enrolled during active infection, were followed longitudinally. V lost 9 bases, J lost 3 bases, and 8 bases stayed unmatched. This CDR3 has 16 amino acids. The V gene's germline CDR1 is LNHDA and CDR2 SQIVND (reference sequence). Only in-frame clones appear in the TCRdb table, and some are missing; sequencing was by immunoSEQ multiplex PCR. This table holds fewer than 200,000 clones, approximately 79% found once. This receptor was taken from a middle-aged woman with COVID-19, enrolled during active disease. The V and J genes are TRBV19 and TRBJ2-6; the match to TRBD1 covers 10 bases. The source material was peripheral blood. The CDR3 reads CASKTGTGDGANVLTF. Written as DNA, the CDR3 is TGTGCCAGCAAAACCGGGACAGGGGATGGGGCCAACGTCCTGACTTTC. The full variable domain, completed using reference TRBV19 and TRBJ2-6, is DGGITQSPKYLFRKEGQNVTLSCEQNLNHDAMYWYRQDPGQGLRLIYYSQIVNDFQKGDIAEGYSVSREKKESFPLTVTSAQKNPTAFYLCASKTGTGDGANVLTFGAGSRLTVL.